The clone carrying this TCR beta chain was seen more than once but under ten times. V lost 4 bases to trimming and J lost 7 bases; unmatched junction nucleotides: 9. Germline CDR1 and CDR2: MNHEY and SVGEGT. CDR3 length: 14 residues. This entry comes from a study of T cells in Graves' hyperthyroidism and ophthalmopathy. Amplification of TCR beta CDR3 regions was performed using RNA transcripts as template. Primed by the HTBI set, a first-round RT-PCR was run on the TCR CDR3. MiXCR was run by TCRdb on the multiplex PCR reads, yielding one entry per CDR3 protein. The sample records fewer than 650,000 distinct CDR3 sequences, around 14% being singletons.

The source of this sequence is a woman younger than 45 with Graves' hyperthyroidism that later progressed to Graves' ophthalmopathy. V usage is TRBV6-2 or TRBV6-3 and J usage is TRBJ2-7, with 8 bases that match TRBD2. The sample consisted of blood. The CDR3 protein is CASSSRVPGGEQYF. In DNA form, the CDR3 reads TGTGCCAGCAGTTCCAGGGTCCCGGGGGGGGAGCAGTACTTC.